This is a list of T cell receptor beta chains from one sample in a study of graft-versus-host responses after intestinal transplantation. TCRdb keeps only in-frame clones here, not all; method: immunoSEQ multiplex PCR. The data contain 50,000 to 75,000 clones, roughly 90% of them seen just once; the ten biggest clones take up 1.7%. Antigen specificity for these receptors is unknown. The input for sequencing was unstimulated CD8+ T cells sorted from spleen or lymph node cells, taken before transplant. These receptor sequences come from a human donor who was the organ donor for an intestinal transplant. CDR3s include the opening cysteine and the closing phenylalanine or tryptophan. The D gene is left open where the match is weak. Rows may omit the clone size; those that give it use once, few, many or a size class.

abundance	v_gene	j_gene	d_gene	CDR3nt	CDR3aa
.	TRBV2	TRBJ2-7	TRBD1	TGTGCCAGCAGTCAGGGACAGGGGGCTTACGAGCAGTACTTC	CASSQGQGAYEQYF
.	TRBV6-1	TRBJ2-7	.	TGTGCCACCGTCCAACAGGTCTCGATGTACGAGCAGTACTTC	CATVQQVSMYEQYF
.	TRBV30	TRBJ1-1	.	TGTGCCTGGTCACCGGTGGGCAGCATGAACACTGAAGCTTTCTTT	CAWSPVGSMNTEAFF
.	TRBV7-9	TRBJ1-3	.	TGTGCCAGCAGCGGGACACCTGGAAACACCATATATTTT	CASSGTPGNTIYF
.	TRBV4-3	TRBJ1-1	TRBD1	TGCGCCAGCAGCCGGCTAGGACAGGGTGGTACGGGAGCTTTCTTT	CASSRLGQGGTGAFF
few	TRBV30	TRBJ2-2	TRBD1	TGTGCCTGGAGTGTCCCGGACAGGACTTTGAACACCGGGGAGCTGTTTTTT	CAWSVPDRTLNTGELFF
once	TRBV5-5	TRBJ1-2	TRBD1	TGTGCCAGCAGACCGGGACAGAGCCTCTATGGCTACACCTTC	CASRPGQSLYGYTF
.	TRBV27	TRBJ2-5	TRBD1	TGTGCCAGCAGTGCACGACAGGGAATAAACGGAGAGACCCAGTACTTC	CASSARQGINGETQYF
once	TRBV30	TRBJ2-2	TRBD2	TGTGCCGGGGAGGGAGGGGTCGGGGAGCTGTTTTTT	CAGEGGVGELFF
.	TRBV9	TRBJ1-2	.	TGTGCCAGCAGCCTAAACCGGGGGGCTGGTGCTAACTATGGCTACACCTTC	CASSLNRGAGANYGYTF
.	TRBV29-1	TRBJ2-3	TRBD2	TGCAGCGTTTGGGGGGGAAGGAATACGCAGTATTTT	CSVWGGRNTQYF
.	TRBV5-6	TRBJ1-1	TRBD1	TGTGCCAGCAGCTTGGGGGACAGGGATGCTTTCTTT	CASSLGDRDAFF
few	TRBV10-3	TRBJ2-7	TRBD1	TGTGCCATCGGATTAACAGGGGGCATACAGTACTTC	CAIGLTGGIQYF
once	TRBV7-3	TRBJ2-3	TRBD2	TGTGCCAGCTCCCGGACTAGCGGTCGCACAGATACGCAGTATTTT	CASSRTSGRTDTQYF
.	TRBV28	TRBJ2-3	.	TGTGCCAGCAGTTACGACAGCCTTTGGCACAGATACACGCAGTATTTT	CASSYDSLWHRYTQYF
once	TRBV6-4	TRBJ2-3	.	TGTGCCAGCAGTGACTCTAGCGGAGGCACAGATACGCAGTATTTT	CASSDSSGGTDTQYF
.	TRBV5-4	TRBJ1-1	.	TGTGCCAGCAGCTTGCTGGATCAGGACACTGAAGCTTTCTTT	CASSLLDQDTEAFF
once	TRBV11-2	TRBJ2-1	TRBD2	TGTGCCAGCAGCTTCTACAGCGGGAGGGCCTACAATGAGCAGTTCTTC	CASSFYSGRAYNEQFF